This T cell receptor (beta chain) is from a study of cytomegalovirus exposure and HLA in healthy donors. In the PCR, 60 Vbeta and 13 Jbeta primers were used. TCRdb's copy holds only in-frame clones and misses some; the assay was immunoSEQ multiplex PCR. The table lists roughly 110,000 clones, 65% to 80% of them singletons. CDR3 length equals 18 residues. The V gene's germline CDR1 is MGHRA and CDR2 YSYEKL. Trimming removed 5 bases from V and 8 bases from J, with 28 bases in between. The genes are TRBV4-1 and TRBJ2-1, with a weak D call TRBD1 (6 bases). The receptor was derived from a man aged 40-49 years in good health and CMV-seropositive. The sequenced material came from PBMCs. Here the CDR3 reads CASSNRGGGGLFGDEQFF. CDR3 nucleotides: TGCGCCAGCAGCAACCGGGGTGGGGGCGGATTATTTGGCGATGAGCAGTTCTTC.